This TCR beta chain was documented in a study of PD-1 blockade in mismatch repair-deficient tumors. The TCR-sequenced patients were a few responders to pembrolizumab. Using immunoSEQ multiplex PCR, the repertoire was profiled, and TCRdb retains in-frame clones only, with some absent. This table has around 130,000 clones, 88% appearing once. The source is an adult with mismatch repair-deficient cancer. The source was peripheral blood, collected roughly 70 weeks after starting pembrolizumab.

The CDR3 region is CSVEDPWATNEKLFF. The CDR3 nucleotides are TGCAGCGTTGAAGACCCGTGGGCAACTAATGAAAAACTGTTTTTT. V and J are TRBV29-1 and TRBJ1-4; D gene ambiguous. The V end was cut by 0 bases, the J end by 0 bases, with 8 bases between. Looked up from germline, CDR1 is SQVTM and CDR2 is ANQGSEA. The CDR3 is made up of 15 amino acids.